A selection of T cell receptor beta chains follows, all from one sample in a study of blood T cell repertoires in COVID-19. The repertoire was sequenced with immunoSEQ multiplex PCR; TCRdb's copy has only in-frame clones and lacks some. The sample has under 70,000 clones, around 77% seen once. The sample consisted of peripheral blood. The receptors stem from a human donor in a cohort sampled during active COVID-19. Each CDR3 is given with its conserved first and last residue. D genes are given only for firm matches. Clone size is given for some rows only: seen once, a few or many times, or a class if the clone is expanded.

J: TRBJ1-5; size: few; V: TRBV2; D: TRBD1; CDR3: CASRGDRGSNQPQHF; DNA: TGTGCCAGCAGAGGGGACAGGGGTAGCAATCAGCCCCAGCATTTT
J: TRBJ1-1; size: -; V: TRBV28; D: -; CDR3: CASRNLQGNTEAFF; DNA: TGTGCCAGCAGAAACCTACAGGGGAACACTGAAGCTTTCTTT
J: TRBJ2-7; size: once; V: TRBV2; D: -; CDR3: CAGRQLSYEQYF; DNA: TGTGCCGGTAGACAGCTCTCCTACGAGCAGTACTTC
J: TRBJ2-1; size: few; V: TRBV15; D: -; CDR3: CATSTRLEQFF; DNA: TGTGCCACCAGCACCCGTCTTGAGCAGTTCTTC
J: TRBJ2-7; size: -; V: TRBV25-1; D: TRBD1; CDR3: CASSVGTGISGEQYF; DNA: TGTGCCAGCAGTGTGGGGACAGGGATCTCAGGCGAGCAGTACTTC
J: TRBJ1-2; size: few; V: TRBV4-1; D: -; CDR3: CASSLSRDKDFNYGYTF; DNA: TGCGCCAGCAGCCTTTCCCGGGACAAAGACTTTAACTATGGCTACACCTTC
J: TRBJ2-5; size: -; V: TRBV4-3; D: -; CDR3: CASSQVYNIQETQYF; DNA: TGCGCCAGCAGCCAAGTGTATAATATCCAAGAGACCCAGTACTTC
J: TRBJ1-2; size: once; V: TRBV6-2/TRBV6-3; D: TRBD1; CDR3: CASSTVGTGPYGYTF; DNA: TGTGCCAGCAGTACGGTCGGGACAGGCCCCTATGGCTACACCTTC
J: TRBJ2-7; size: -; V: TRBV10-3; D: TRBD1; CDR3: CASGQGPQREQYF; DNA: TGTGCCAGCGGACAGGGGCCCCAGAGGGAGCAGTACTTC
J: TRBJ2-7; size: -; V: TRBV30; D: TRBD1; CDR3: CASGTGGRGSYEQYF; DNA: TGTGCCTCCGGGACAGGGGGCCGGGGGAGTTACGAGCAGTACTTC
J: TRBJ1-5; size: -; V: TRBV2; D: -; CDR3: CASRMDRNNQPQHF; DNA: TGTGCCAGCAGGATGGACAGAAACAATCAGCCCCAGCATTTT
J: TRBJ1-6; size: -; V: TRBV3-1/TRBV3-2; D: -; CDR3: CASSQEFRSGSSPLHF; DNA: TGTGCCAGCAGCCAAGAATTCCGGTCTGGGAGTTCACCCCTCCACTTT